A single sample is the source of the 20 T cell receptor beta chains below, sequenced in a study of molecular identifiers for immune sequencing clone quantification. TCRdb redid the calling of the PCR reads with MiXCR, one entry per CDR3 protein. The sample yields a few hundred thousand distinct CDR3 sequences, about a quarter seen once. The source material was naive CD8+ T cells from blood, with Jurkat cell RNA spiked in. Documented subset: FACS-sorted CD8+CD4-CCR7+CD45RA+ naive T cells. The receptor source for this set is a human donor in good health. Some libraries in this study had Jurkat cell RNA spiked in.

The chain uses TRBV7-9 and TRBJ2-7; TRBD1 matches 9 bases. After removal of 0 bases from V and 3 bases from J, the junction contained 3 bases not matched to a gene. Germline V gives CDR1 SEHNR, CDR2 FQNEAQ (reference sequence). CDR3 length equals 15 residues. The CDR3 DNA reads TGTGCCAGCAGCTTAGCGCTGACAGGGGGCTACGAGCAGTACTTC. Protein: CASSLALTGGYEQYF. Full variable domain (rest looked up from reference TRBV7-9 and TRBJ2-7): DTGVSQNPRHKITKRGQNVTFRCDPISEHNRLYWYRQTLGQGPEFLTYFQNEAQLEKSRLLSDRFSAERPKGSFSTLEIQRTEQGDSAMYLCASSLALTGGYEQYFGPGTRLTVT.

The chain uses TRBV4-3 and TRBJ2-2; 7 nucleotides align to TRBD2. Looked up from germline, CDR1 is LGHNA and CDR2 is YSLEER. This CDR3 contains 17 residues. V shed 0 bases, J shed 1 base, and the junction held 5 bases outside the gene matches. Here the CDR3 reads CASSQDSQRGNTGELFF. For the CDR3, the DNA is TGCGCCAGCAGCCAAGATAGCCAGCGGGGGAACACCGGGGAGCTGTTTTTT.

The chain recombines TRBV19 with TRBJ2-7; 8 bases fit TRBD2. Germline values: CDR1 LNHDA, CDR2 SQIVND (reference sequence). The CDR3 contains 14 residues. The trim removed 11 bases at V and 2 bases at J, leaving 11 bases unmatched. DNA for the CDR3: TGTGCCTCCACCGCTGGAGCGGGGGCCTACGAGCAGTACTTC. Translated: CASTAGAGAYEQYF.

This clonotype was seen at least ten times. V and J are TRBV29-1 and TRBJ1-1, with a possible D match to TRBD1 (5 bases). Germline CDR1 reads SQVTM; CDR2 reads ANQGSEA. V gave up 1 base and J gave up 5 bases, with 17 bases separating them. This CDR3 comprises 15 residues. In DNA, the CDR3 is TGCAGCGTTGAAGGCACGAGGGGCGCGAGGACTGAAGCTTTCTTT. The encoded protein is CSVEGTRGARTEAFF.

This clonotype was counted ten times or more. The CDR3 nucleotides are TGTGCCAGCAGCGCTACTTACTCCGGGGAGCTGTTTTTT. It specifies CASSATYSGELFF. This sequence joins TRBV9 and TRBJ2-2; unclear D gene. The CDR3 runs 13 residues. Looked up from germline, CDR1 is SGDLS and CDR2 is YYNGEE. Trimming pared 3 bases from V and 6 bases from J, leaving 9 bases between.

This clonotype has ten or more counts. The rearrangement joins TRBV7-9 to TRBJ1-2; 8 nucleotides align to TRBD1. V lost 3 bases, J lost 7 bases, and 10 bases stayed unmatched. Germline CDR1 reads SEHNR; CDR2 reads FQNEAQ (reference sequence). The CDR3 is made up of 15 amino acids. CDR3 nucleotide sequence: TGTGCCAGCAGCTTTTCGGTCGGACAGGGCGTTGGCTACACCTTC. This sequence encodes CASSFSVGQGVGYTF. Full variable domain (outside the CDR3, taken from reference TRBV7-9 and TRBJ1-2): DTGVSQNPRHKITKRGQNVTFRCDPISEHNRLYWYRQTLGQGPEFLTYFQNEAQLEKSRLLSDRFSAERPKGSFSTLEIQRTEQGDSAMYLCASSFSVGQGVGYTFGSGTRLTVV.

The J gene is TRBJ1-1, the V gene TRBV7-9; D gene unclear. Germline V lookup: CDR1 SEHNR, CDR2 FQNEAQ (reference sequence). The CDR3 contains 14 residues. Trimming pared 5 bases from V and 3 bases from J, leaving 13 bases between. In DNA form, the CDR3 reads TGTGCCAGCAGCCCGATCGATTGGCACACTGAAGCTTTCTTT. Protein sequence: CASSPIDWHTEAFF.

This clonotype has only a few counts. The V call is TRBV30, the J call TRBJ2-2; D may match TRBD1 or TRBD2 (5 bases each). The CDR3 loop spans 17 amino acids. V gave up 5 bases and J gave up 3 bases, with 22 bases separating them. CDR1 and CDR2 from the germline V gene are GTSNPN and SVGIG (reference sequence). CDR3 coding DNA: TGTGCCTGGGAGGCGCATGGGGGTGGAGAAGACACCGGGGAGCTGTTTTTT. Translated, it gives CAWEAHGGGEDTGELFF.

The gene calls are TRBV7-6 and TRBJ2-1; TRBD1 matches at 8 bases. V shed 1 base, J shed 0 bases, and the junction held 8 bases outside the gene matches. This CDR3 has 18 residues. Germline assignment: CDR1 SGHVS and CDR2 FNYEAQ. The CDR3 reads CASSLEADRVASYNEQFF. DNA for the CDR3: TGTGCCAGCAGCTTAGAAGCGGACAGGGTCGCCTCCTACAATGAGCAGTTCTTC.

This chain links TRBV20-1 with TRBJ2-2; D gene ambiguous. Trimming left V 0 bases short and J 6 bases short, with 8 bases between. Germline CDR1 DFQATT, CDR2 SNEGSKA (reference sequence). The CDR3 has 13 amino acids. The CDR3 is CSARDYSSGELFF. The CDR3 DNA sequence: TGCAGTGCTAGAGATTACAGCTCCGGGGAGCTGTTTTTT.

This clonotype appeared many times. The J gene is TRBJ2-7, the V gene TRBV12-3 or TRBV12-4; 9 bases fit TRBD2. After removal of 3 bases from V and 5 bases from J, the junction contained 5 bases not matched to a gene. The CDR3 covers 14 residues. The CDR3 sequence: CASSFVAGANEQYF. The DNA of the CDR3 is TGTGCCAGCAGTTTTGTAGCGGGGGCAAACGAGCAGTACTTC.

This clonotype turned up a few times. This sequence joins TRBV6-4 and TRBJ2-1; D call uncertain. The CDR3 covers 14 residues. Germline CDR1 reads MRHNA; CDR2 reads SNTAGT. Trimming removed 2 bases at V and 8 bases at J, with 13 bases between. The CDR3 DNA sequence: TGTGCCAGCAGTGACCCATCGGTCGGTCATGAGCAGTTCTTC. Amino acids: CASSDPSVGHEQFF.

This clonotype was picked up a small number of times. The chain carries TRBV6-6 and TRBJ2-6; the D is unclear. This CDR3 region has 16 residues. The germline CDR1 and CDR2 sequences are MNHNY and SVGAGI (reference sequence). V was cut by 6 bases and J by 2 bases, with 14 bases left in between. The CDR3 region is CASRLTTLPGANVLTF. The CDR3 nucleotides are TGTGCCAGCAGACTAACGACACTACCTGGGGCCAACGTCCTGACTTTC.

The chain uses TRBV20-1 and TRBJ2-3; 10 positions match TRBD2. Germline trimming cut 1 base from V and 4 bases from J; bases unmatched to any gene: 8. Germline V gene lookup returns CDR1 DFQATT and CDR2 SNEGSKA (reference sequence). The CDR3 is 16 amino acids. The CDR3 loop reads CSARVVAGGMADTQYF. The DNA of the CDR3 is TGCAGTGCTAGAGTTGTAGCGGGAGGCATGGCAGATACGCAGTATTTT.

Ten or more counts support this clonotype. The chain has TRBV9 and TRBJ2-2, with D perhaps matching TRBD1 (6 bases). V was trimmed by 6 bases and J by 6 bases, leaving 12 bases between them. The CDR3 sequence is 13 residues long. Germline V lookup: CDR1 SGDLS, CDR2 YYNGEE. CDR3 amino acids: CASTVTGAGELFF. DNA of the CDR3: TGTGCCAGCACCGTGACAGGCGCCGGGGAGCTGTTTTTT.

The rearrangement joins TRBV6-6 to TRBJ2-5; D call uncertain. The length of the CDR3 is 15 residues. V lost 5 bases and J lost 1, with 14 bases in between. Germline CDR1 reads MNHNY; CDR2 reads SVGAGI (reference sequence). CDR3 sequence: CASSLTSGPQETQYF. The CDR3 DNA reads TGTGCCAGCAGTCTCACTTCAGGCCCCCAAGAGACCCAGTACTTC.

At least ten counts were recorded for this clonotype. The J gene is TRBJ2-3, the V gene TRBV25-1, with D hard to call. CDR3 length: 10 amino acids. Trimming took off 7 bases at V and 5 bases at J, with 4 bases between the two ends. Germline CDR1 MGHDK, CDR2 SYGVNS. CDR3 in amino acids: CASTGDTQYF. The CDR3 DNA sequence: TGTGCCAGCACCGGAGATACGCAGTATTTT. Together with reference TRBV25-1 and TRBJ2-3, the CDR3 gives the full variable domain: EADIYQTPRYLVIGTGKKITLECSQTMGHDKMYWYQQDPGMELHLIHYSYGVNSTEKGDLSSESTVSRIRTEHFPLTLESARPSHTSQYLCASTGDTQYFGPGTRLTVL.

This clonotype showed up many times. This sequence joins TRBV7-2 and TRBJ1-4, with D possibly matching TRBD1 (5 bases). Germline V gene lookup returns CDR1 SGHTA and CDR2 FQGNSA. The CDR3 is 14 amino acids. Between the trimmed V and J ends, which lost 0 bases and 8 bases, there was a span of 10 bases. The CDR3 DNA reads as TGTGCCAGCAGCTTAGCCGGGGCGAGGGAAAAACTGTTTTTT. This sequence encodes CASSLAGAREKLFF.

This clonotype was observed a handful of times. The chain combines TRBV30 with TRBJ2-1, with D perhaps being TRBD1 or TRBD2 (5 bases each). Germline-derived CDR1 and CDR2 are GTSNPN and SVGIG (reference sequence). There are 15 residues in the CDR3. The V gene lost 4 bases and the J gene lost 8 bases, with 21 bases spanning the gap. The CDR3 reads CAWNSGPGTRDEQFF. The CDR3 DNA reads TGTGCCTGGAACTCCGGCCCCGGGACGAGGGATGAGCAGTTCTTC.

For the CDR3, the DNA is TGTGCCAGCAGTTATCTGACGGTAGCGGGGTCGTCCTACGAGCAGTACTTC. Its protein is CASSYLTVAGSSYEQYF. This rearrangement joins TRBV6-2 or TRBV6-3 to TRBJ2-7; 8 nucleotides agree with TRBD2. The germline gives CDR1 MNHEY, CDR2 SVGEGT. The CDR3 contains 17 residues. The J segment lost 1 base and the V segment lost 3 bases, leaving 11 bases of the junction unmatched.